The clone carrying this T cell receptor beta chain occurred once. CDR1 and CDR2 (germline): MNHNS, SASEGT. The CDR3 contains 14 residues. Losses at the gene ends were 5 bases for V and 7 bases for J; bases not matched to a gene: 8. The sample is drawn from a study of shared clonotypes between healthy human individuals. Clones were read by immunoSEQ multiplex PCR, and TCRdb kept only the in-frame ones, dropping some. This table holds roughly 450,000 clones, roughly 78% found once. Sequencing was done on a sample of PBMCs. The receptor was isolated from a middle-aged woman in good health. Some clones in this sample may be carry-over from other donors' samples. V and J are TRBV6-1 and TRBJ2-1, with 7 bases that match TRBD2. The CDR3 loop reads CASSPGTIINEQFF. The CDR3 bases are TGTGCCAGCAGTCCCGGGACTATCATAAATGAGCAGTTCTTC.